These 16 T cell receptor beta chains originate from one sample sequenced in a study of blood T cell repertoires in COVID-19. The protocol was immunoSEQ multiplex PCR, while the TCRdb copy is restricted to in-frame clones and leaves out a portion. The sample yields about 210,000 clones, around 84% seen once. Material for sequencing was PBMCs or T cells enriched from blood (not recorded which). These receptor sequences come from a man under 40 with acute COVID-19.

This clone was counted once. The rearrangement links TRBV6-5 to TRBJ1-5, with 10 bases identical to TRBD1. Germline V lookup: CDR1 MNHEY, CDR2 SVGAGI. The CDR3 sequence is 15 residues long. V lost 6 bases and J lost 6; bases outside the gene matches: 8. CDR3: CASRPRQGAGQPQHF. The CDR3 region has the DNA TGTGCCAGCAGACCGAGACAGGGGGCTGGTCAGCCCCAGCATTTT.

A few counts support this clone. The rearrangement uses TRBV11-2 and TRBJ1-6, with a possible D match to TRBD1 (6 bases). Germline CDR1 is SGHAT and CDR2 is FQNNGV. The CDR3 is 16 amino acids. The ends were cut back, 3 bases at V and 6 bases at J, with 15 bases in the middle. The CDR3 reads CASSFMLTGINSPLHF. The CDR3 DNA reads TGTGCCAGCAGCTTTATGCTAACAGGGATTAATTCACCCCTCCACTTT.

J is TRBJ2-7 and V is TRBV6-1; TRBD2 aligns across 8 bases. The ends lost 4 bases at V and 0 bases at J; junction bases unmatched: 8. The CDR3 loop spans 16 amino acids. Germline CDR1 and CDR2: MNHNS and SASEGT. This chain's CDR3 is CASSGKRGRDSYEQYF. CDR3 nucleotide sequence: TGTGCCAGCAGTGGTAAGCGGGGGAGAGACTCCTACGAGCAGTACTTC.

The chain carries TRBV6-5 and TRBJ1-2, with 7 bases aligning to TRBD1. Trimming took 6 bases from V and 8 from J; bases not matched to a gene: 12. The germline gives CDR1 MNHEY, CDR2 SVGAGI. The CDR3 covers 14 residues. CDR3 protein: CASRSRPQGGGYTF. CDR3 bases: TGTGCCAGCAGATCCCGGCCCCAGGGGGGAGGCTACACCTTC.

The rearrangement links TRBV7-9 to TRBJ1-4; possible D gene TRBD1, 5 bases. The germline V gene encodes CDR1 SEHNR and CDR2 FQNEAQ (reference sequence). The CDR3 spans 16 residues. V gave up 5 bases and J gave up 4 bases, with 17 bases separating them. The CDR3 bases are TGTGCCAGCAGCCAAACGAACCAGGGACTTAATGAAAAACTGTTTTTT. Encoded protein: CASSQTNQGLNEKLFF. Together with reference TRBV7-9 and TRBJ1-4, the CDR3 gives the full variable domain: DTGVSQNPRHKITKRGQNVTFRCDPISEHNRLYWYRQTLGQGPEFLTYFQNEAQLEKSRLLSDRFSAERPKGSFSTLEIQRTEQGDSAMYLCASSQTNQGLNEKLFFGSGTQLSVL.

V usage is TRBV7-9 and J usage is TRBJ2-6; TRBD2 might be the D (6 bases). Germline V gives CDR1 SEHNR, CDR2 FQNEAQ (reference sequence). This CDR3 spans 16 amino acids. V gave up 4 bases and J gave up 0 bases, with 10 bases separating them. The chain's CDR3 is CASSYTAGSGANVLTF. The CDR3 nucleotides are TGTGCCAGCAGCTATACAGCGGGCTCTGGGGCCAACGTCCTGACTTTC. The whole variable domain, filled in from reference TRBV7-9 and TRBJ2-6, reads DTGVSQNPRHKITKRGQNVTFRCDPISEHNRLYWYRQTLGQGPEFLTYFQNEAQLEKSRLLSDRFSAERPKGSFSTLEIQRTEQGDSAMYLCASSYTAGSGANVLTFGAGSRLTVL.

The DNA for the CDR3 is TGTGCCAGCAGGCCCCCTTCAGCTAACTATGGCTACACCTTC. It yields the protein CASRPPSANYGYTF. The V and J genes are TRBV6-5 and TRBJ1-2, with unresolved D. The germline V and J ends were trimmed by 6 bases and 0 bases, with 11 bases remaining between them. The CDR3 sequence is 14 residues long. Germline values: CDR1 MNHEY, CDR2 SVGAGI.

The genes are TRBV6-5 and TRBJ1-1; a weak D match, TRBD1 (5 bases). The CDR3 has 13 residues. V lost 5 bases, J lost 3 bases, and 10 bases lay in between. Germline values: CDR1 MNHEY, CDR2 SVGAGI. CDR3 nucleotide sequence: TGTGCCAGCAGTAAGAAGGGGTACACTGAAGCTTTCTTT. Its translation is CASSKKGYTEAFF.

This clone was observed once. The V call is TRBV6-5, the J call TRBJ1-2, with D possibly TRBD1 on 5 matching bases. Between the trimmed V and J ends, which lost 6 bases and 3 bases, there was a span of 17 bases. The germline V gene has CDR1 MNHEY and CDR2 SVGAGI. The length of the CDR3 is 15 residues. The chain's CDR3 is CASSDQGSPYYGYTF. In DNA form, the CDR3 reads TGTGCCAGCAGCGACCAGGGTAGCCCCTACTATGGCTACACCTTC.

CDR3 region: CASSRQGAGALLNTEAFF. The CDR3 region has the DNA TGCGCCAGCAGCCGACAGGGCGCCGGGGCCCTTCTTAACACTGAAGCTTTCTTT. The chain joins TRBV5-1 to TRBJ1-1; TRBD1 agrees at 7 bases. The CDR3 sequence is 18 residues long. Per germline, CDR1 SGHRS and CDR2 YFSETQ. The J segment lost 2 bases and the V segment lost 4 bases, leaving 17 bases of the junction unmatched.

The table lists this clone with many counts. The rearrangement uses TRBV18 and TRBJ1-2; 9 nucleotides align to TRBD1. This CDR3 has 15 residues. The germline V gene encodes CDR1 KGHSH and CDR2 LQKENI. The trim removed 8 bases at V and 4 bases at J, leaving 11 bases unmatched. CDR3 bases: TGTGCCAGCCACCGAACAGGGGGCTTGGTCTATGGCTACACCTTC. Amino acid sequence: CASHRTGGLVYGYTF.

J is TRBJ1-5 and V is TRBV6-5; D not resolved. There are 14 residues in the CDR3. Trimming removed 7 bases at V and 4 bases at J, with 14 bases between. Germline CDR1 MNHEY, CDR2 SVGAGI. CDR3 DNA: TGTGCCAGCATGTCGGGAAGGGTTAATCAGCCCCAGCATTTT. Encoded protein: CASMSGRVNQPQHF.

In this sample, this clone turned up a few times. The CDR3 DNA is TGTGCCAGCAGCAGACTAGCGGGGAGTGGGACCCAGTACTTC. This sequence encodes CASSRLAGSGTQYF. This chain joins TRBV2 and TRBJ2-5; 11 bases agree with TRBD2. This CDR3 has 14 amino acids. The V segment lost 6 bases and the J segment 7 bases; nucleotides outside the gene matches: 7. Germline CDR1 and CDR2: SNHLY and FYNNEI.

The chain employs TRBV15 and TRBJ1-2; D perhaps matches TRBD1 (6 bases). Between the trimmed V and J ends, which lost 3 bases and 2 bases, there was a span of 25 bases. Germline values: CDR1 LNHNV, CDR2 YYDKDF (reference sequence). The CDR3 totals 19 residues. The CDR3 coding sequence is TGTGCCACCAGCAGGGGGAACCAACTCAGGGGAGAAGGCAACTATGGCTACACCTTC. It codes for CATSRGNQLRGEGNYGYTF.

This clone was found a few times. The chain uses TRBV10-3 and TRBJ2-3, with 9 bases fitting TRBD2. The CDR3 is made up of 14 amino acids. Per germline, CDR1 ENHRY and CDR2 SYGVKD. Trimming at V came to 6 bases and at J to 4 bases, leaving 5 bases not matched to a gene. In nucleotides, the CDR3 is TGTGCCATCAGGCATAGCGGGGGAGCAGATACGCAGTATTTT. Translating gives CAIRHSGGADTQYF.

The chain employs TRBV30 and TRBJ2-2; TRBD1 agrees at 9 bases. Trimming removed 8 bases from V and 5 bases from J; junction bases left unmatched: 15. From germline, CDR1 is GTSNPN and CDR2 SVGIG (reference sequence). This CDR3 comprises 16 residues. The CDR3 spells CARRPGTGKTTGELFF. The CDR3 coding sequence is TGTGCCCGTAGACCCGGGACAGGGAAAACAACCGGGGAGCTGTTTTTT.